This TCR beta chain is drawn from a study of circulating tumor DNA in untreated peripheral T-cell lymphoma (dated by TCRdb to about 2021). For CDR1 and CDR2, the germline V gene lists LGHNT and FRNRAP. Taken from cysteine to phenylalanine, the CDR3 has 13 residues. The entry retains the CDR3 DNA only, 39 bases that are in frame from base 1. Baseline tumor tissue collected before treatment was sequenced to identify tumor-specific TCR clonotypes. To monitor patients with peripheral T-cell lymphoma who were getting frontline treatment on a trial, the study applied next-generation sequencing to T-cell receptor sequences. A word on this clone: Which antigen it targets is not known. Base qualities are not provided; no much larger clone lies one nucleotide away.

Libraries were constructed by the immunoSEQ multiplex PCR assay. The clones in this table, taken by TCRdb from immuneACCESS, are in-frame only. Not every clone is retained; where verified, under half of the shortfall comes from an unresolved V gene, and the cause of the rest is unknown. The table for this sample lists 5,000 to 6,000 clones; 65% to 70% of them were counted only once. The top ten constitute approximately 50% of the sample. Results and caveats for the whole study, not just this receptor: Tumor-specific clonotypes turned up in roughly three quarters of patients, identified from 86% of baseline tissues and from about 67% of baseline serum samples.

The TCR originated in a human donor with peripheral T-cell lymphoma. Sequencing input: tumor tissue. The chain was built from TRBV12-5 and TRBJ2-3, and possibly TRBD2, on 5 matching bases. The CDR3 region: CASQRMGTDTQYF. The nucleotides are TGTGCCAGCCAGCGGATGGGGACAGATACGCAGTATTTT.